This passage covers 24 T cell receptor beta chains from one sample sequenced in a study of response to subunit inactivated influenza vaccine. In TCRdb, the RT-PCR reads were re-called with MiXCR into one record per CDR3 protein. The table has over 150,000 distinct CDR3 sequences, around a tenth seen once; the top ten hold about a third. Here the sequenced sample was CD8+ T cells sorted from PBMCs, taken 23 to 25 months after vaccination. The receptors stem from a man between 50 and 75 years old who received an inactivated influenza vaccine.

This clonotype was counted between two and nine times. The CDR3 here is CASSPGENYGYTF. DNA for the CDR3: TGCGCCAGCAGCCCAGGGGAAAACTATGGCTACACCTTC. The rearrangement uses TRBV4-1 and TRBJ1-2, with D perhaps matching TRBD1 (6 bases). The CDR3 extends over 13 amino acids. Trimming removed 4 bases from V and 2 bases from J, with 8 bases in between. Germline V gene lookup returns CDR1 MGHRA and CDR2 YSYEKL.

This clonotype was picked up a small number of times. The rearrangement uses TRBV10-3 and TRBJ1-4; D may be TRBD1 (5 bases). V was trimmed by 2 bases and J by 5 bases, leaving 24 bases between them. The CDR3 is 19 residues long. Germline values: CDR1 ENHRY, CDR2 SYGVKD. CDR3 in amino acids: CAISEGWVVGGKPNEKLFF. The CDR3 DNA is TGTGCCATCAGTGAGGGTTGGGTGGTCGGGGGAAAACCGAATGAAAAACTGTTTTTT.

The chain joins TRBV6-2 or TRBV6-3 to TRBJ2-4; tentative D call: TRBD2 (5 bases). The CDR3 is 14 amino acids. Germline V lookup: CDR1 MNHEY, CDR2 SVGEGT. Between the trimmed V and J ends, which lost 6 bases and 7 bases, there was a span of 16 bases. Written as DNA, the CDR3 is TGTGCCAGCAGCCCCTCGGGGTTCGGGAACATTCAGTACTTC. This encodes CASSPSGFGNIQYF.

This clonotype was detected only a few times. The chain is built from TRBV11-2 and TRBJ1-2; D remains ambiguous. The germline V and J ends were trimmed by 3 bases and 5 bases, with 10 bases remaining between them. From germline, CDR1 is SGHAT and CDR2 FQNNGV. This CDR3 region has 13 residues. CDR3 coding DNA: TGTGCCAGCAGCTTTTCTGTCCTATATGGCTACACCTTC. Translation: CASSFSVLYGYTF.

The chain combines TRBV4-1 with TRBJ1-6; D is uncertain. CDR3 length: 12 residues. The V end was cut by 2 bases, the J end by 10 bases, with 6 bases between. CDR1 and CDR2 (germline): MGHRA, YSYEKL. The CDR3 sequence: CASSQYESPLHF. The CDR3 nucleotides are TGCGCCAGCAGCCAATATGAATCACCCCTCCACTTT.

This clonotype was observed a handful of times. This chain connects TRBV9 to TRBJ2-7; the D gene is possibly TRBD2 (6 bases). V dropped 4 bases and J dropped 0 bases, with 17 bases sitting between them. CDR1 SGDLS and CDR2 YYNGEE come from the germline V gene. CDR3 length: 16 residues. The CDR3 here is CASSHHRDGSSYEQYF. The CDR3 DNA is TGTGCCAGCAGCCATCACCGGGACGGGAGCTCCTACGAGCAGTACTTC.

This clonotype has more than one count but fewer than ten. The CDR3 reads CASSLTRGAGNTEAFF. In nucleotides, the CDR3 is TGCGCCAGCAGCTTAACGCGGGGCGCAGGGAACACTGAAGCTTTCTTT. The genes are TRBV5-1 and TRBJ1-1, with TRBD1 as a possible D gene (5 bases). Germline V gene lookup returns CDR1 SGHRS and CDR2 YFSETQ. The CDR3 totals 16 residues. V dropped 2 bases and J dropped 1 base, with 15 bases sitting between them.

The chain uses TRBV2 and TRBJ2-3; 9 nucleotides agree with TRBD1. Per the germline V gene, CDR1 is SNHLY and CDR2 is FYNNEI. V lost 10 bases, J lost 4 bases, and 6 bases stayed unmatched. This CDR3 region has 13 residues. DNA of the CDR3: TGTGCCATCCAGACAGGGGGGGCAGATACGCAGTATTTT. As protein: CAIQTGGADTQYF. Drawing the rest from reference TRBV2 and TRBJ2-3, the complete variable domain is EPEVTQTPSHQVTQMGQEVILRCVPISNHLYFYWYRQILGQKVEFLVSFYNNEISEKSEIFDDQFSVERPDGSNFTLKIRSTKLEDSAMYFCAIQTGGADTQYFGPGTRLTVL.

The rearrangement joins TRBV12-3 or TRBV12-4 to TRBJ2-1, with TRBD2 matching over 12 bases. V trimming: 3 bases; J trimming: 13 bases; junction bases outside the gene matches: 10. CDR3 size: 15 residues. CDR3 loop: CASSFDGLAGLSQFF. The CDR3, as DNA: TGTGCCAGCAGTTTTGACGGACTAGCGGGGTTGTCACAGTTCTTC.

This clonotype came up a few times. The chain joins TRBV9 to TRBJ2-7, with a tentative D call TRBD2 (6 bases). Trimming took 1 base from V and 5 from J, leaving 13 bases between them. The CDR3 has 14 residues. In germline, CDR1 is SGDLS, CDR2 YYNGEE. DNA of the CDR3: TGTGCCAGCAGCGTAAAGACCGGGAGTGACGAGCAGTACTTC. It translates to CASSVKTGSDEQYF.

The chain links TRBV2 to TRBJ2-6; D uncertain. Germline CDR1 and CDR2: SNHLY and FYNNEI. Trimming took off 7 bases at V and 0 bases at J, with 10 bases between the two ends. The CDR3 length is 15 residues. In DNA, the CDR3 is TGTGCCAGCATCGTGGCCCTCTCTGGGGCCAACGTCCTGACTTTC. Amino acid sequence: CASIVALSGANVLTF.

The chain employs TRBV5-8 and TRBJ1-5; TRBD1 is a possible D gene (5 bases). The germline V and J ends were trimmed by 4 bases and 6 bases, with 20 bases remaining between them. CDR1 is SGHTS, CDR2 YDEGEE, per germline. The CDR3 is 16 residues long. For the CDR3, the DNA is TGTGCCAGCAGCACCTGGGTCGGGACCGTTCGTCAGCCCCAGCATTTT. Translating it yields CASSTWVGTVRQPQHF.

The V gene is TRBV4-1, the J gene TRBJ2-7, with 7 bases matching TRBD1. This CDR3 has 14 amino acids. Germline V gives CDR1 MGHRA, CDR2 YSYEKL. Trimming took 3 bases from V and 2 from J; bases not matched to a gene: 4. As DNA, the CDR3 is TGCGCCAGCAGCCACCGGGACAGCACCTACGAGCAGTACTTC. Translating gives CASSHRDSTYEQYF.

This clonotype was seen a few times. The gene calls are TRBV6-5 and TRBJ2-1; 8 bases match TRBD1. V shed 4 bases, J shed 15 bases, and the junction held 11 bases outside the gene matches. This CDR3 has 13 residues. CDR1 MNHEY and CDR2 SVGAGI come from the germline V gene. DNA for the CDR3: TGTGCCAGCAGTTCTCAATTGGACAGGGTATTGTTCTTC. This gives the protein CASSSQLDRVLFF.

The genes are TRBV29-1 and TRBJ2-5, with 8 bases lining up with TRBD2. This CDR3 region has 14 residues. V lost 2 bases, J lost 2 bases, and 4 bases stayed unmatched. The V gene's germline CDR1 is SQVTM and CDR2 ANQGSEA. The CDR3 region has the DNA TGCAGCGTTGAATGGGCGGGGGGTCAAGAGACCCAGTACTTC. Protein product: CSVEWAGGQETQYF.

This clonotype came up many times. The rearrangement joins TRBV29-1 to TRBJ2-1; 7 bases are a match to TRBD1. The V gene end was trimmed by 7 bases and the J gene end by 0 bases; junction bases not matched to a gene: 9. This CDR3 region has 15 residues. The germline V gene has CDR1 SQVTM and CDR2 ANQGSEA. For the CDR3, the DNA is TGCAGCGCCGGGGACAGAACCACCTCCTACAATGAGCAGTTCTTC. Encoded protein: CSAGDRTTSYNEQFF.

This clonotype was counted a few times. This chain links TRBV15 with TRBJ2-3; D not resolved. The CDR3 is 16 amino acids. The germline V and J ends were trimmed by 5 bases and 0 bases, with 15 bases remaining between them. Germline V CDR1 and CDR2: LNHNV, YYDKDF (reference sequence). CDR3 loop: CATSRGVGKSTDTQYF. CDR3 coding DNA: TGTGCCACCAGCCGTGGAGTAGGCAAAAGCACAGATACGCAGTATTTT.

In its sample, this clonotype was seen a few times. The chain uses TRBV6-2 or TRBV6-3 and TRBJ1-5, with D unresolved. The V end was cut by 0 bases, the J end by 4 bases, with 10 bases between. CDR3 length equals 15 residues. CDR1 is MNHEY and CDR2 is SVGEGT in the germline V gene. The CDR3 sequence: CASSYSAGWNQPQHF. The DNA for the CDR3 is TGTGCCAGCAGTTACTCCGCCGGTTGGAATCAGCCCCAGCATTTT.

This clonotype was detected a few times. The rearrangement links TRBV5-4 to TRBJ2-2, with unresolved D. Trimming shortened V by 4 bases and J by 6 bases, and 16 bases separated the two germline ends. The CDR3 totals 15 residues. The germline CDR1 and CDR2 sequences are SGHNT and YYREEE (reference sequence). CDR3 sequence (DNA): TGTGCCAGCAGCGAACTACCCTTTAAGGCCGGGGAGCTGTTTTTT. It yields the protein CASSELPFKAGELFF.

The chain links TRBV3-1 to TRBJ2-2, with D possibly being TRBD2 (5 bases). Trimming cost V 2 bases and J 7 bases, with 11 bases left between them. CDR3 length: 14 amino acids. Germline lookup yields CDR1 LGHDT and CDR2 YNNKEL (reference sequence). CDR3 region: CASSQNPGSGELFF. For the CDR3, the DNA is TGTGCCAGCAGCCAAAATCCGGGAAGCGGGGAGCTGTTTTTT. Looking up the rest from reference TRBV3-1 and TRBJ2-2 gives the full variable domain: DTAVSQTPKYLVTQMGNDKSIKCEQNLGHDTMYWYKQDSKKFLKIMFSYNNKELIINETVPNRFSPKSPDKAHLNLHINSLELGDSAVYFCASSQNPGSGELFFGEGSRLTVL.

The genes are TRBV27 and TRBJ2-1, with D unresolved. CDR1 is MNHEY, CDR2 SMNVEV, per germline (reference sequence). Trimming removed 2 bases from V and 0 bases from J, with 5 bases in between. The CDR3 contains 14 residues. The CDR3, as DNA: TGTGCCAGCAGTTTAAAGAGCTCCTACAATGAGCAGTTCTTC. Translated: CASSLKSSYNEQFF.

This clonotype was seen repeatedly, ten times or more. The V gene is TRBV10-2, the J gene TRBJ2-1; D gene uncertain. The CDR3 has 15 amino acids. Germline V gives CDR1 WSHSY, CDR2 SAAADI. V was clipped by 0 bases and J by 6 bases, with 12 bases between them. The CDR3 nucleotides are TGCGCCAGCAGTGAGTCGAGTCTGAACGGCAATGAGCAGTTCTTC. This sequence encodes CASSESSLNGNEQFF.

This clonotype was observed at least ten times. The CDR3 coding sequence is TGTGCCAGCAGAAGACCGGGACTAGCGGTGGATGAGCAGTTCTTC. It yields the protein CASRRPGLAVDEQFF. The chain couples TRBV6-6 to TRBJ2-1; the match to TRBD2 covers 11 bases. The length of the CDR3 is 15 residues. Per germline, CDR1 MNHNY and CDR2 SVGAGI (reference sequence). V was pared by 6 bases and J by 8 bases, with 9 bases of the junction left unmatched.

J is TRBJ1-1 and V is TRBV4-3; D remains unclear. CDR1 is LGHNA and CDR2 is YSLEER in the germline V gene. V was cut by 4 bases and J by 2 bases, with 17 bases left in between. The CDR3 consists of 16 residues. CDR3 DNA: TGCGCCAGCAGCCGTCAACGGAGAGGGTCCAACACTGAAGCTTTCTTT. This codes for CASSRQRRGSNTEAFF.